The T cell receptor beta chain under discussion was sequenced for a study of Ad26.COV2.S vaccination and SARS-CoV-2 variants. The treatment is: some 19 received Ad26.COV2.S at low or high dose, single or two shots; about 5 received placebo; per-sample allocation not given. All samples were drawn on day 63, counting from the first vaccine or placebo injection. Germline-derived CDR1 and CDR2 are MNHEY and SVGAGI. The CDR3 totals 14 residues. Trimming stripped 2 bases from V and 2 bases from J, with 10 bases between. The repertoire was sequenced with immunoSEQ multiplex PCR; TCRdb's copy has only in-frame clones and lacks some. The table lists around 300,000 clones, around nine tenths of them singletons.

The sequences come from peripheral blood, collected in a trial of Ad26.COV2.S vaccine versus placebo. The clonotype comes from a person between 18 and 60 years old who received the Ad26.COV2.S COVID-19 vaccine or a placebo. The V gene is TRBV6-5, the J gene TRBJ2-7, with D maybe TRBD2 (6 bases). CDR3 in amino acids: CASSYGGTAYEQYF. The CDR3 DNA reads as TGTGCCAGCAGTTACGGAGGGACCGCCTACGAGCAGTACTTC.